These T cell receptor beta chains were read from a single sample in a study of blood T cells in healthy people across ages. TCRdb re-derived calls from the 5' RACE reads in MiXCR, one entry per CDR3 protein. The profile shows fewer than 1,200,000 distinct CDR3 sequences, 25% of them singletons. The same sample was also studied in work on T cells of mothers and their children.

Sequences were obtained from blood. These TCRs come from a girl aged 2 to 9 in good health. Each CDR3 is given with its conserved first and last residue. D genes are given only for firm matches. For some rows the clone size is stated as once, few or many, or as a class when expanded; others skip it.

>TRBJ2-7|.|TRBD2|TRBV7-2
TGTGCCAGCAGCTTAGTTTCTAGCGGGAGGGCTCGAATAGGCGAGCAGTACTTC
CASSLVSSGRARIGEQYF
>TRBJ2-7|few|TRBD1|TRBV29-1
TGCAGCGTTGTGCCGTGGGACAGGGCCTACGAGCAGTACTTC
CSVVPWDRAYEQYF
>TRBJ2-3|few|TRBD2|TRBV7-2
TGTGCCAGCAGCTTCGGCCCGGGACTAGGGGCGGCAGATACGCAGTATTTT
CASSFGPGLGAADTQYF
>TRBJ1-1|.|.|TRBV7-3
TGTGCCAGCAGCCAATGGGACCGTGAAGCTTTCTTT
CASSQWDREAFF
>TRBJ1-1|.|.|TRBV2
TGTGCCAGCAGTGAGGTCCCGAACACTGAAGCTTTCTTT
CASSEVPNTEAFF
>TRBJ2-1|few|TRBD2|TRBV20-1
TGCAGCCACGGGGGGTTGTCCTACAATGAGCAGTTCTTC
CSHGGLSYNEQFF
>TRBJ2-7|.|.|TRBV7-2
TGTGCCAGCAGCTTAGTATCCGACAGGAACTACGAGCAGTACTTC
CASSLVSDRNYEQYF
>TRBJ2-1|.|TRBD2|TRBV29-1
TGCAGCGTCGCCGGGAGGGAGGGAGTCTTCTACAATGAGCAGTTCTTC
CSVAGREGVFYNEQFF
>TRBJ1-6|.|.|TRBV27
TGTGCCAGCAGCTATAGCGCGGGATCACCCCTCCACTTT
CASSYSAGSPLHF
>TRBJ2-6|few|.|TRBV7-2
TGTGCCAGCAGCCCCCCCTTTGACTCTGGGGCCAACGTCCTGACTTTC
CASSPPFDSGANVLTF
>TRBJ2-7|.|.|TRBV9
TGTGCCAGCAGCGCCCTCGGTGGGGGTCGGACCGGCGAGCAGTACTTC
CASSALGGGRTGEQYF
>TRBJ2-1|.|TRBD2|TRBV7-3
TGTGCCAGCAGCTTCGCCAGCGGGAAAGTGCATGAGCAGTTCTTC
CASSFASGKVHEQFF
>TRBJ2-7|few|TRBD2|TRBV13
TGTGCCAGCAGCTTCGGGACTAGCGGGAGTGTCTACGAGCAGTACTTC
CASSFGTSGSVYEQYF
>TRBJ1-1|.|TRBD1|TRBV20-1
TGCAGTGTCGGACAGGGACTGAACATTGAAGCTTTCTTT
CSVGQGLNIEAFF
>TRBJ1-1|few|.|TRBV6-5
TGTGCCAGCACCGACGGGACTGAAGCTTTCTTT
CASTDGTEAFF
>TRBJ2-3|.|.|TRBV6-2/TRBV6-3
TGTGCCAGCAAGTCATCGACGGATACGCAGTATTTT
CASKSSTDTQYF
>TRBJ1-1|.|.|TRBV20-1
TGCAGTGCCGAGACAAGGGAAGCTTTCTTT
CSAETREAFF
>TRBJ2-1|few|.|TRBV12-3/TRBV12-4
TGTGCCAGCAAGCTGAGGTCGGGCTCCTACAATGAGCAGTTCTTC
CASKLRSGSYNEQFF
>TRBJ1-1|.|TRBD1|TRBV7-3
TGTGCCAGCAGCTCCTCGGGACAGGGTTTCACTGAAGCTTTCTTT
CASSSSGQGFTEAFF
>TRBJ2-1|.|.|TRBV5-5
TGTGCCAGCAGCTTAATGGGGAGCTCCTACAATGAGCAGTTCTTC
CASSLMGSSYNEQFF
>TRBJ1-6|.|.|TRBV6-2/TRBV6-3
TGTGCCAGCAGTTACGGGAGCTCCTATAATTCACCCCTCCACTTT
CASSYGSSYNSPLHF
>TRBJ2-3|.|TRBD2|TRBV5-6
TGTGCCAGCAGCTTGGTTACCGGGACTAGCGGAGATACGCAGTATTTT
CASSLVTGTSGDTQYF
>TRBJ2-1|.|TRBD1|TRBV20-1
TGCAGTGCTAGGGGAGGACAGGGGGTTAATTACAATGAGCAGTTCTTC
CSARGGQGVNYNEQFF
>TRBJ1-1|.|.|TRBV28
TGTGCCAGCACCTTGACAGGTCGGGACACTGAAGCTTTCTTT
CASTLTGRDTEAFF
>TRBJ1-1|.|.|TRBV20-1
TGCAGTGCTAGACGTCAGGTGAGGACTGAAGCTTTCTTT
CSARRQVRTEAFF
>TRBJ2-5|once|TRBD1|TRBV7-9
TGTGCCAGCAGCCCCCGGACAGGGGGAATTTTGCGAGAGACCCAGTACTTC
CASSPRTGGILRETQYF
>TRBJ2-2|.|.|TRBV21-1
TGTGCCAGCAGCAGCAACACAACCGGGGAGCTGTTTTTT
CASSSNTTGELFF
>TRBJ2-7|few|TRBD1|TRBV28
TGTGCCAGCAGTTTGCGGCCACAGGGGGAGCAGTACTTC
CASSLRPQGEQYF
>TRBJ2-5|.|TRBD1|TRBV6-6
TGTGCCAGCAGTTACCCGGACAGGGGGCTAGAGACCCAGTACTTC
CASSYPDRGLETQYF
>TRBJ2-5|.|.|TRBV11-2
TGTGCCAGCAGCTTCGGCCCCAAAGAGACCCGGTACTTC
CASSFGPKETRYF
>TRBJ1-1|once|.|TRBV28
TGTGCCAGCAGTTTTCCTTTAAGGGGAGCCGAAGCTTTCTTT
CASSFPLRGAEAFF
>TRBJ2-1|.|TRBD1|TRBV10-3
TGTGCCACGACAGGGGGCGATGAGCAGTTCTTC
CATTGGDEQFF
>TRBJ2-3|few|.|TRBV20-1
TGCAGTGCTATGTGGGGGCTCACAGATACGCAGTATTTT
CSAMWGLTDTQYF
>TRBJ2-7|.|TRBD1|TRBV11-2
TGTGCCAGCAGCGCACATTCAGGGGGCTACGAGCAGTACTTC
CASSAHSGGYEQYF
>TRBJ2-3|.|.|TRBV7-9
TGTGCCAGCAGCGTACTCTGGCAGAACACAGATACGCAGTATTTT
CASSVLWQNTDTQYF
>TRBJ1-2|few|.|TRBV20-1
TGCAGTGCTAGGCTGTTCGGCAGGGCAAACTATGGCTACACCTTC
CSARLFGRANYGYTF
>TRBJ1-3|few|.|TRBV29-1
TGCAGCGTTGTCGTTCTCACAGGGACTTCTGGAAACACCATATATTTT
CSVVVLTGTSGNTIYF
>TRBJ2-4|.|.|TRBV12-3/TRBV12-4
TGTGCCAGCAGTATATCTATAGGGGGCATTCAGTACTTC
CASSISIGGIQYF
>TRBJ2-3|once|TRBD2|TRBV7-2
TGTGCCAGCAGCTCACCTAGCGGGAGGGTCACAGATACGCAGTATTTT
CASSSPSGRVTDTQYF
>TRBJ2-7|.|TRBD2|TRBV7-2
TGTGCCAGCAGCTTATTAAGCGGGGCGGTCTCCTACGAGCAGTACTTC
CASSLLSGAVSYEQYF
>TRBJ2-1|once|.|TRBV11-2
TGTGCCAGCAGCTTAGTGAGGGGGGGCTCCTACAATGAGCAGTTCTTC
CASSLVRGGSYNEQFF
>TRBJ1-1|.|TRBD1|TRBV29-1
TGCAGCGTTGAAGAGGACAGGGACCTCTGGGAAGCTTTCTTT
CSVEEDRDLWEAFF
>TRBJ2-7|.|TRBD2|TRBV11-2
TGTGCCAGCAGCCACTCCGGGGAGGGGCACCAAACCTACGAGCAGTACTTC
CASSHSGEGHQTYEQYF
>TRBJ2-1|.|.|TRBV29-1
TGCAGCGCTATAGGACAGAGCTCCTACAATGAGCAGTTCTTC
CSAIGQSSYNEQFF
>TRBJ2-5|.|.|TRBV6-5
TGTGCCAGCAGTAAGGGACCCGGAGGCCAGTACTTC
CASSKGPGGQYF
>TRBJ1-2|few|TRBD1|TRBV3-1
TGTGCCAGCAGCCCGGGGAGACAGGGAGAAGGCTACACCTTC
CASSPGRQGEGYTF
>TRBJ2-7|few|.|TRBV5-1
TGCGCCAGCAGCTTGCCACCTAGGTTCTACGAGCAGTACTTC
CASSLPPRFYEQYF
>TRBJ1-4|.|.|TRBV9
TGTGCCAGCAGCAACATGGGCCGTAAACTGTTTTTT
CASSNMGRKLFF
>TRBJ2-1|.|.|TRBV9
TGTGCCAGCAGCGTAGAAGGGAACTATGAGCAGTTCTTC
CASSVEGNYEQFF
>TRBJ2-1|.|.|TRBV12-5
TGTGCTAGTGGTTTGTCGGGAGACCCCGGGGATGAGCAGTTCTTC
CASGLSGDPGDEQFF